This T cell receptor (beta chain) was sequenced for a study of tissue T cells after allogeneic stem cell transplantation. Whole-study results and caveats: Few T cell clones were shared across patients, but motif clusters showed tissue-specific shared signatures. Anatomically similar tissues had similar TCR repertoires within each patient.

CDR3 sequences, V/J genes, frequencies and template counts came from survey-depth TCRbeta sequencing. Generated by immunoSEQ multiplex PCR, the TCRdb table keeps only in-frame clones and is missing some. Among 2,000 or so clones listed, over 45% were seen once. Notes on this clone: Antigen: not known. Genes here carry mouse names. The CDR3 extends 1 residue past the end of the read, so its final part is completed from the germline J gene.

Specified time point: mouse harvest day 7 after allogeneic transplant. The graft held 10^6 splenic CD5+ T cells and 10^7 T-cell-depleted bone marrow cells. B6 (H2b) cells into BALB/c (H2d) mice; tissues taken at day 7 or 14. CDR3 size: 14 residues. Germline CDR1 is LGHNA and CDR2 is YNLKQL (reference sequence). V lost 1 base and J lost 2, with 8 bases in between. The sequenced sample consisted of liver tissue. V is TRBV5 and J is TRBJ1-1, with TRBD1 as a possible D gene (5 bases). The sequence was collected from a female BALB/c mouse given C57BL/6 T cells with graft-versus-host disease after an allogeneic hematopoietic cell transplant. This CDR3 reads CASSQGRANTEVFF. CDR3 DNA (partial): TGTGCCAGCAGCCAAGGCAGGGCTAACACAGAAGTCTTC.